The entry below describes one T cell receptor (beta chain). This record comes from a study of blood T cell repertoires in COVID-19. Across the whole study: Sites across the United States, Italy and Spain contributed samples from acute and convalescent COVID-19.

TCRdb's table, derived via immunoSEQ multiplex PCR, lists solely in-frame clones and lacks some. The sample yields about 220,000 clones, about 86% seen once. This CDR3 region has 18 residues. The genes are TRBV21-1 and TRBJ1-5; TRBD1, the table's D call, lacks a check against the DNA. TRBV21-1 is a recognized pseudogene. Specimen: peripheral blood. The receptor comes from a woman aged 25 to 45 who had recovered from COVID-19. CDR3 loop: CASSKGRDRSDSNQPQHF. In DNA form, the CDR3 reads TGTGCCAGCAGCAAAGGGCGGGACAGGTCTGATAGCAATCAGCCCCAGCATTTT.